The sequence of this TCR beta chain was determined in a study of control samples from healthy donors and cancer patients. V lost 0 bases and J lost 4, with 9 bases in between. Germline CDR1 LGHNA, CDR2 YSLEER. CDR3 length equals 14 residues. TCRdb's table, derived via immunoSEQ multiplex PCR, lists solely in-frame clones and lacks some. The sample shows over 120,000 clones, roughly 94% of them seen only once. The chain joins TRBV4-3 to TRBJ1-2; possibly TRBD1 for D (5 bases). Sequencing was performed on PBMCs. This receptor was obtained from a man in his fifties or sixties with colorectal cancer. The chain's CDR3 is CASSQERGSYGYTF. DNA of the CDR3: TGCGCCAGCAGCCAAGAAAGGGGCTCCTATGGCTACACCTTC.